These T cell receptor beta chains were read from a single sample in a study of T cell responses to AZD1222 COVID-19 vaccine. Produced via immunoSEQ multiplex PCR; TCRdb's table is partial and in-frame only. The sample consists of roughly 100,000 clones, 86% of them appearing once. Sequenced here: peripheral blood, sampled on day 0 of AZD1222 vaccination. These receptors were taken from an adult in good health. Each CDR3 is given with its conserved first and last residue. D genes are given only for firm matches. Clone size appears in some rows only: once, few, many, or a class for an expanded clone.

TRBJ1-2	.	TRBV7-2	TRBD1	CASSLVEGAGGYTF	TGTGCCAGCAGCTTAGTAGAGGGGGCCGGGGGCTACACCTTC
TRBJ1-4	.	TRBV5-1	.	CASSSWATGPANEKLFF	TGCGCCAGCAGCTCGTGGGCAACAGGGCCAGCTAATGAAAAACTGTTTTTT
TRBJ2-5	.	TRBV21-1	.	CASSRYSGHLGRGRQETQYF	TGTGCCAGCAGCAGATACTCAGGACACCTAGGCCGGGGCCGACAAGAGACCCAGTACTTC
TRBJ1-6	.	TRBV29-1	.	CSVELSPLHF	TGCAGCGTTGAGCTCTCACCCCTCCACTTT
TRBJ2-7	.	TRBV6-1	.	CASSEAPGSSYEQYF	TGTGCCAGCAGTGAAGCGCCCGGGAGCTCCTACGAGCAGTACTTC
TRBJ1-1	.	TRBV9	.	CASSVVGGIEAFF	TGTGCCAGCAGCGTAGTCGGGGGGATTGAAGCTTTCTTT
TRBJ1-4	.	TRBV6-5	.	CASRTRGFNEKLFF	TGTGCCAGCAGAACCAGGGGATTTAATGAAAAACTGTTTTTT
TRBJ2-2	.	TRBV27	TRBD2	CASRRLAAAGELFF	TGTGCCAGCAGGAGACTAGCGGCAGCCGGGGAGCTGTTTTTT
TRBJ1-1	.	TRBV2	TRBD1	CASTEGQVWNTEAFF	TGTGCCAGCACCGAGGGACAGGTTTGGAACACTGAAGCTTTCTTT
TRBJ2-3	.	TRBV7-3	TRBD1	CASSSTGGNTDTQYF	TGTGCCAGCAGCTCAACAGGGGGGAACACAGATACGCAGTATTTT
TRBJ2-4	.	TRBV3-1/TRBV3-2	.	CASSPAVNIQYF	TGTGCCAGCAGCCCGGCAGTAAACATTCAGTACTTC
TRBJ1-4	.	TRBV9	TRBD1	CASSSRDRGLINEKLFF	TGTGCCAGCAGCTCCCGGGACAGGGGGCTTATTAATGAAAAACTGTTTTTT
TRBJ1-5	.	TRBV5-6	.	CASSVRGFNQPQHF	TGTGCCAGCAGCGTGAGAGGGTTTAATCAGCCCCAGCATTTT
TRBJ2-5	.	TRBV7-2	.	CASSRRRQRYQETQYF	TGTGCCAGCAGCAGAAGACGACAGAGGTACCAAGAGACCCAGTACTTC
TRBJ1-1	.	TRBV19	.	CASSNRGRAANAEAFF	TGTGCCAGTAGTAACCGTGGGCGGGCGGCGAACGCTGAAGCTTTCTTT
TRBJ2-7	.	TRBV28	TRBD2	CASTSLAPGSYEQYF	TGTGCCAGCACCTCACTAGCGCCTGGGTCCTACGAGCAGTACTTC
TRBJ1-2	once	TRBV18	.	CASSIDSNYGYTF	TGTGCCAGCTCAATAGACAGTAACTATGGCTACACCTTC
TRBJ2-1	.	TRBV9	.	CASSDQLGNEQFF	TGTGCCAGCAGCGACCAACTAGGGAATGAGCAGTTCTTC
TRBJ2-3	.	TRBV27	.	CASSWGSTDTQYF	TGTGCCAGCAGTTGGGGAAGCACAGATACGCAGTATTTT
TRBJ2-1	few	TRBV27	.	CASSLGRGPHNEQFF	TGTGCCAGCAGTTTAGGTCGGGGTCCCCACAATGAGCAGTTCTTC
TRBJ1-5	.	TRBV12-3/TRBV12-4	.	CASSWENQPQHF	TGTGCCAGCAGTTGGGAGAATCAGCCCCAGCATTTT
TRBJ1-1	.	TRBV15	TRBD1	CATSSLGQEKNTEAFF	TGTGCCACCAGCAGCCTCGGACAGGAAAAGAACACTGAAGCTTTCTTT
TRBJ2-5	.	TRBV6-5	.	CASTTEGGRETQYF	TGTGCCAGCACCACCGAAGGGGGGCGAGAGACCCAGTACTTC
TRBJ1-1	.	TRBV11-3	.	CASSLGGTNTEAFF	TGTGCCAGCAGCTTAGGCGGGACAAACACTGAAGCTTTCTTT
TRBJ2-7	.	TRBV6-5	.	CASSYPQRGEKYF	TGTGCCAGCAGTTACCCCCAAAGGGGCGAAAAGTACTTC
TRBJ2-5	.	TRBV9	TRBD2	CASSPGLAGGGLGETQYF	TGTGCCAGCAGCCCCGGACTAGCGGGGGGCGGTCTTGGAGAGACCCAGTACTTC
TRBJ2-1	once	TRBV7-3	TRBD2	CASSHSSGSNEQFF	TGTGCCAGCAGCCATTCTAGCGGGAGTAACGAGCAGTTCTTC
TRBJ1-1	.	TRBV5-1	.	CASSLPTGDTEAFF	TGCGCCAGCAGCTTGCCGACAGGAGACACTGAAGCTTTCTTT
TRBJ2-2	.	TRBV15	.	CATSPDSTGELFF	TGTGCCACCAGCCCGGACAGCACCGGGGAGCTGTTTTTT
TRBJ1-4	few	TRBV4-1	.	CASSQVEGLGKLFF	TGCGCCAGCAGCCAAGTGGAGGGGTTGGGAAAACTGTTTTTT
TRBJ1-5	once	TRBV4-1	.	CASSQGAQEGNQPQHF	TGCGCCAGCAGCCAAGGGGCCCAAGAAGGCAATCAGCCCCAGCATTTT
TRBJ2-7	.	TRBV11-3	.	CASIGPAELYEQYF	TGTGCCAGCATCGGACCAGCGGAGCTATACGAGCAGTACTTC
TRBJ2-7	.	TRBV6-2/TRBV6-3	.	CASSYSEEGPERQYF	TGTGCCAGCAGTTACTCGGAGGAGGGCCCAGAACGGCAGTACTTC
TRBJ2-3	.	TRBV6-5	.	CASSYGDTQYF	TGTGCCAGCAGTTACGGAGATACGCAGTATTTT
TRBJ1-1	.	TRBV6-1	.	CASSELWAGYEDTEAFF	TGTGCCAGCAGTGAACTTTGGGCAGGGTATGAGGACACTGAAGCTTTCTTT
TRBJ2-4	.	TRBV14	.	CASSQDRVLGNIQYF	TGTGCCAGCAGCCAAGACAGGGTATTGGGAAACATTCAGTACTTC
TRBJ2-3	.	TRBV6-2/TRBV6-3	TRBD2	CASSPGLAHTQYF	TGTGCCAGCAGCCCCGGACTAGCCCATACGCAGTATTTT
TRBJ2-7	.	TRBV7-2	TRBD2	CASSPLAGKGYEQYF	TGTGCCAGCAGCCCCCTAGCGGGGAAGGGGTACGAGCAGTACTTC
TRBJ2-7	.	TRBV4-1	TRBD1	CASSHIFRGTYEQYF	TGCGCCAGCAGCCATATATTCAGGGGGACCTACGAGCAGTACTTC
TRBJ1-2	.	TRBV18	TRBD1	CASSLGQGYGYTF	TGTGCCAGCTCACTGGGACAGGGCTATGGCTACACCTTC
TRBJ2-2	.	TRBV4-2	.	CASSSPERTGELFF	TGTGCCAGCAGCTCTCCAGAGAGAACCGGGGAGCTGTTTTTT
TRBJ1-1	once	TRBV28	.	CASSLAPSEAFF	TGTGCCAGCAGTTTAGCCCCCTCTGAAGCTTTCTTT
TRBJ2-7	.	TRBV6-5	.	CASRIGLGNYEQYF	TGTGCCAGCAGAATAGGCCTCGGAAACTACGAGCAGTACTTC
TRBJ1-3	.	TRBV7-2	.	CASSSYREAGNTIYF	TGTGCCAGCAGCTCCTACAGGGAGGCTGGAAACACCATATATTTT
TRBJ1-5	.	TRBV27	.	CASSLSASSNQPQHF	TGTGCCAGCAGTTTATCGGCCAGTTCTAATCAGCCCCAGCATTTT
TRBJ2-5	.	TRBV11-2	TRBD2	CASSLRREGLKTQYF	TGTGCCAGCAGTCTAAGGCGGGAGGGGCTAAAGACCCAGTACTTC
TRBJ2-2	.	TRBV28	TRBD2	CASSSFGGQRGTGELFF	TGTGCCAGCAGTTCTTTTGGGGGCCAGCGGGGGACCGGGGAGCTGTTTTTT
TRBJ2-7	.	TRBV9	TRBD2	CASSPSGGWEQYF	TGTGCCAGCAGCCCCTCGGGGGGTTGGGAGCAGTACTTC
TRBJ1-2	.	TRBV27	TRBD1	CASSYRTGGSGYTF	TGTGCCAGCAGTTACAGGACAGGGGGCTCTGGCTACACCTTC
TRBJ1-2	.	TRBV7-2	.	CASSLPSIRGYGYTF	TGTGCCAGCAGCTTGCCCTCGATTCGGGGCTATGGCTACACCTTC
TRBJ2-1	.	TRBV3-1/TRBV3-2	.	CASSQGGWAGSYNEQFF	TGTGCCAGCAGCCAAGGCGGGTGGGCAGGGTCCTACAATGAGCAGTTCTTC
TRBJ2-1	.	TRBV19	.	CASSSDPTEKQFF	TGTGCCAGTAGTTCGGACCCAACCGAAAAGCAGTTCTTC